This is a list of T cell receptor beta chains from one sample in a study of blood T cell repertoires in COVID-19. The table came from immunoSEQ multiplex PCR; TCRdb's copy has only in-frame clones and leaves some out. The table lists about 310,000 clones, 87% of them singletons. The source material was peripheral blood. Receptors originate from a man between 18 and 35 years old with active or convalescent COVID-19. Each CDR3 is given with its conserved first and last residue. Fields, in order: D gene, V gene, clone size, J gene, CDR3 protein, CDR3 DNA. A D gene is named only where the DNA matches it firmly. Some rows mark clone size as missing; the rest say once, few, many or name a class of expanded clone.

TRBD2	TRBV7-2	-	TRBJ2-1	CASSLASGGVYNEQFF	TGTGCCAGCAGCTTGGCCAGCGGGGGGGTATACAATGAGCAGTTCTTC
-	TRBV24-1	-	TRBJ2-1	CATSGGGGPYNEQFF	TGTGCCACCAGTGGGGGCGGAGGGCCCTACAATGAGCAGTTCTTC
TRBD1	TRBV6-1	-	TRBJ2-2	CASSDQGANTGELFF	TGTGCCAGCAGTGACCAGGGGGCTAACACCGGGGAGCTGTTTTTT
-	TRBV28	-	TRBJ1-6	CASSYGVGSPLHF	TGTGCCAGCAGTTACGGGGTTGGTTCACCCCTCCACTTT
-	TRBV6-5	-	TRBJ2-1	CASSAPYNHNEQFF	TGTGCCAGCAGCGCCCCCTATAACCACAATGAGCAGTTCTTC
-	TRBV29-1	-	TRBJ1-4	CSVEIGGTNEKLFF	TGCAGCGTTGAAATCGGGGGAACTAATGAAAAACTGTTTTTT
-	TRBV19	-	TRBJ1-4	CASTLGGRTNEKLFF	TGTGCCAGTACCTTAGGCGGGAGAACTAATGAAAAACTGTTTTTT
-	TRBV18	-	TRBJ2-6	CASSPPQGTLSGANVLTF	TGTGCCAGCTCACCTCCACAGGGTACGCTCTCTGGGGCCAACGTCCTGACTTTC
-	TRBV19	-	TRBJ1-5	CASSIGTVNQPQHF	TGTGCCAGTAGTATAGGGACAGTTAATCAGCCCCAGCATTTT
-	TRBV27	-	TRBJ2-5	CASSLWAQETQYF	TGTGCCAGCAGTTTATGGGCTCAAGAGACCCAGTACTTC
-	TRBV3-1/TRBV3-2	once	TRBJ2-7	CASSQVLGAVEQYF	TGTGCCAGCAGCCAAGTTCTGGGGGCGGTTGAGCAGTACTTC
-	TRBV5-1	-	TRBJ1-4	CASSWSGGLNEKLFF	TGCGCCAGCAGCTGGTCCGGGGGACTGAATGAAAAACTGTTTTTT
-	TRBV6-4	few	TRBJ2-1	CASSRTVENEQFF	TGTGCCAGCAGCCGGACAGTTGAGAATGAGCAGTTCTTC
-	TRBV27	-	TRBJ1-5	CASSPLGVEVDQPQHF	TGTGCCAGCAGCCCTCTTGGAGTGGAGGTAGATCAGCCCCAGCATTTT
-	TRBV19	-	TRBJ1-4	CASSPGDTGEKLFF	TGTGCCAGTAGTCCCGGCGATACGGGAGAAAAACTGTTTTTT
-	TRBV7-9	-	TRBJ2-7	CASSLPGQGGEQYF	TGTGCCAGCAGCTTACCGGGCCAGGGAGGCGAGCAGTACTTC